This passage covers 18 T cell receptor beta chains from one sample sequenced in a study of blood T cells in healthy people across ages. With a J-beta primer mix and a sample-barcoded 5' primer, a second PCR ran 7 to 11 cycles. TCRdb reprocessed the 5' RACE reads via MiXCR and lists one record per CDR3 protein. The data hold about 800,000 distinct CDR3 sequences, with 20% to 30% observed a single time. These records were also assigned to another study, of T cells of mothers and their children.

Sequencing was done on a sample of blood. These receptors were collected from a boy between 5 and 17 years old in good health.

This clonotype has a handful of counts. The chain uses TRBV9 and TRBJ1-4; 9 nucleotides match TRBD1. V was clipped by 2 bases and J by 0 bases; unmatched bases: 8. The CDR3 is 18 amino acids. CDR1 is SGDLS, CDR2 YYNGEE, per germline. This CDR3 reads CASSVSRTGDTTNEKLFF. In nucleotides, the CDR3 is TGTGCCAGCAGCGTGAGCCGGACAGGGGATACAACTAATGAAAAACTGTTTTTT.

A few counts support this clonotype. The chain couples TRBV19 to TRBJ1-5; no clear D gene. Germline CDR1 reads LNHDA; CDR2 reads SQIVND (reference sequence). Trimming stripped 3 bases from V and 0 bases from J, with 6 bases between. The CDR3 covers 14 residues. CDR3 region: CASSIMDSNQPQHF. CDR3 nucleotides: TGTGCCAGTAGTATCATGGATAGCAATCAGCCCCAGCATTTT.

The chain links TRBV7-8 to TRBJ1-4; D gene uncertain. With 2 bases removed from V and 3 bases from J, the gap between germline ends came to 7 bases. Germline CDR1 SGHVS, CDR2 FQNEAQ. This CDR3 comprises 14 residues. Here the CDR3 DNA reads TGTGCCAGCAGCTTATTTGGAGCTAATGAAAAACTGTTTTTT. Protein: CASSLFGANEKLFF. Full variable domain (remainder filled in from reference TRBV7-8 and TRBJ1-4): GAGVSQSPRYKVAKRGQDVALRCDPISGHVSLFWYQQALGQGPEFLTYFQNEAQLDKSGLPSDRFFAERPEGSVSTLKIQRTQQEDSAVYLCASSLFGANEKLFFGSGTQLSVL.

In the case of this clonotype: One end of the junction does not line up with germline, which may come from a read error. V usage is TRBV28 and J usage is TRBJ2-1, with D hard to call. The closer fit of TRBJ2-5 to the DNA end suggests the J call may be wrong. Germline V gene data show CDR1 as MDHEN and CDR2 as SYDVKM. This CDR3 region has 16 residues. CDR3 DNA sequence: TGTGCCAGTAGTTTGATCAGCCTCCGGACGCGAGAGACCCAGTACTTC. Its translation is CASSLISLRTRETQYF.

This clonotype has just a few counts. CDR3 bases: TGTGCCAGCAGTTACGTTCCAATCGGGGGCGAGGTAGATACGCAGTATTTT. Amino acid sequence: CASSYVPIGGEVDTQYF. The chain couples TRBV6-2 or TRBV6-3 to TRBJ2-3, with D perhaps assigned TRBD1 or TRBD2 (6 bases each). The germline gives CDR1 MNHEY, CDR2 SVGEGT. The CDR3 sequence is 17 residues long. Trimming took off 2 bases at V and 5 bases at J, with 20 bases between the two ends.

CDR3 sequence (DNA): TGTGCCAGCAGTTTAAGCGTAGGACTAGCCTTTCGCGAGCAGTACTTC. It encodes CASSLSVGLAFREQYF. This chain connects TRBV12-3 or TRBV12-4 to TRBJ2-7, with TRBD2 identical over 8 bases. After removal of 2 bases from V and 6 bases from J, the junction contained 12 bases not matched to a gene. CDR3 length: 16 residues.

The CDR3 DNA follows: TGTGCCAGCAGCCCGGACAGGGAGTATTCACCCCTCCACTTT. Translation: CASSPDREYSPLHF. The V gene is TRBV9, the J gene TRBJ1-6; 8 nucleotides agree with TRBD1. Per the germline V gene, CDR1 is SGDLS and CDR2 is YYNGEE. This CDR3 comprises 14 residues. V lost 4 bases to trimming and J lost 8 bases; unmatched junction nucleotides: 5. Drawing the rest from reference TRBV9 and TRBJ1-6, the complete variable domain is DSGVTQTPKHLITATGQRVTLRCSPRSGDLSVYWYQQSLDQGLQFLIQYYNGEERAKGNILERFSAQQFPDLHSELNLSSLELGDSALYFCASSPDREYSPLHFGNGTRLTVT.

V gene TRBV7-2 combines with J gene TRBJ2-5; 10 nucleotides align to TRBD2. This CDR3 region has 18 residues. CDR1 is SGHTA and CDR2 is FQGNSA in the germline V gene. J gave up 4 bases and V 1 base, and 12 bases lay outside the gene matches. The CDR3 nucleotides read TGTGCCAGCAGCTTAGTCGGCGTAAGCGGGGGGGCCTCAGAGACCCAGTACTTC. Protein product: CASSLVGVSGGASETQYF.

The chain links TRBV14 to TRBJ2-2, with a tentative D call TRBD1 (5 bases). The V gene's germline CDR1 is SGHDN and CDR2 FVKESK. Trimming removed 0 bases from V and 1 base from J, with 12 bases in between. The CDR3 is made up of 17 amino acids. In DNA, the CDR3 is TGTGCCAGCAGCCAAGAGAATCAGGGTTTGAACACCGGGGAGCTGTTTTTT. This encodes CASSQENQGLNTGELFF.

Regarding this clonotype: The junction departs from the called germline gene at one end, perhaps through a read error. This CDR3 reads CASSFPGLAGVGETQCF. The CDR3 coding sequence is TGTGCCAGCAGCTTTCCGGGACTAGCGGGAGTAGGTGAGACCCAGTGCTTC. The rearrangement joins TRBV7-9 to TRBJ2-5, with 14 bases that match TRBD2. Germline assignment: CDR1 SEHNR and CDR2 FQNEAQ (reference sequence). CDR3 length equals 17 residues.

This clonotype was observed a single time. The gene calls are TRBV7-9 and TRBJ1-2, with TRBD1 matching 9 bases. The junction had 8 bases not matched to a gene; V was cut back by 5 bases and J by 1 base. This CDR3 is 16 amino acids long. Germline CDR1 and CDR2: SEHNR and FQNEAQ (reference sequence). The CDR3 sequence is CASSQSGTGINYGYTF. The CDR3 DNA reads as TGTGCCAGCAGCCAATCCGGGACAGGGATTAACTATGGCTACACCTTC.

The genes are TRBV28 and TRBJ2-5, with TRBD1 matching over 8 bases. The better agreement between TRBJ2-1 and the DNA end casts doubt on the J call. Germline values: CDR1 MDHEN, CDR2 SYDVKM. This CDR3 spans 14 amino acids. The CDR3 region is CASTSGGAYNEQFF. Here the CDR3 DNA reads TGTGCCAGCACGTCAGGGGGCGCCTACAATGAGCAGTTCTTC.

The J gene is TRBJ2-2, the V gene TRBV6-1; 10 nucleotides line up with TRBD1. CDR3 length: 16 residues. Unmatched junction bases numbered 11, after V lost 6 bases and J lost 7 bases. Germline V gene data show CDR1 as MNHNS and CDR2 as SASEGT. CDR3 coding DNA: TGTGCCAGCAGATCCGGGACAGGGGAAAGTAACGGGGAGCTGTTTTTT. Amino acids: CASRSGTGESNGELFF.

This chain links TRBV6-5 with TRBJ2-7, with 7 bases aligning to TRBD1. The CDR3 is 12 amino acids. With 7 bases clipped from V and 3 bases from J, the junction kept 3 bases outside the gene matches. CDR1 is MNHEY and CDR2 is SVGAGI in the germline V gene. This CDR3 reads CASNSGGYEQYF. The CDR3 region has the DNA TGTGCCAGCAATTCAGGGGGCTACGAGCAGTACTTC.

This clonotype occurred a few times. This chain links TRBV7-8 with TRBJ2-5; D gene ambiguous. The CDR3 spans 14 residues. Trimming pared 4 bases from V and 3 bases from J, leaving 12 bases between. Germline V gene lookup returns CDR1 SGHVS and CDR2 FQNEAQ. The CDR3 here is CASSSLDLEETQYF. The CDR3 nucleotides read TGTGCCAGCAGCTCCCTGGACCTTGAAGAGACCCAGTACTTC.

This clonotype was detected a few times. This chain connects TRBV7-8 to TRBJ2-1, with a tentative D call TRBD2 (7 bases). Germline V lookup: CDR1 SGHVS, CDR2 FQNEAQ. The CDR3 spans 14 residues. V lost 5 bases to trimming and J lost 4 bases, with 12 bases between them. The CDR3 DNA reads as TGTGCCAGCAGCAGGGGGGGGTTATACAATGAGCAGTTCTTC. As protein: CASSRGGLYNEQFF.

This clonotype was picked up a small number of times. The genes are TRBV29-1 and TRBJ2-5; D tentatively reads TRBD1 or TRBD2 (5 bases each). This CDR3 region has 13 residues. Germline loops: CDR1 SQVTM, CDR2 ANQGSEA. V gave up 7 bases and J gave up 3 bases, with 15 bases separating them. The CDR3 DNA follows: TGCAGCGCCGACTCGGGGCCAGAAGAGACCCAGTACTTC. The encoded protein is CSADSGPEETQYF.

This clonotype was found a few times. The chain recombines TRBV29-1 with TRBJ2-7; D is perhaps TRBD1 (5 bases). Trimming left V 0 bases short and J 6 bases short, with 15 bases between. CDR1 and CDR2 (germline): SQVTM, ANQGSEA. The length of the CDR3 is 14 residues. The CDR3: CSVEECAVGREQYF. The CDR3 DNA follows: TGCAGCGTTGAAGAATGCGCCGTGGGGCGCGAGCAGTACTTC.